The present TCR beta chain was sequenced within a study of T cell repertoires in cytomegalovirus infection. General study findings and limits: It was HLA-C-restricted CMV-specific TCR beta clonotypes that dominated the response ex vivo.

MiXCR, run by TCRdb on the reads, gives a single entry per CDR3 protein. The repertoire holds 150,000 to 160,000 distinct CDR3 sequences, 20% to 25% seen once, with roughly 9.8% in the top ten. Germline CDR1 MDHEN, CDR2 SYDVKM. The CDR3 covers 15 residues. V lost 6 bases, J lost 1 base, and 8 bases stayed unmatched. As to this clonotype: Its antigen is still unknown.

The gene calls are TRBV28 and TRBJ2-7; 8 bases are shared with TRBD2. Input material: PBMCs. This sequence was found in a human donor in good health (CMV status not recorded). Some clones in this sample may be carry-over from other donors' samples. For the CDR3, the DNA is TGTGCCAGCAGCAAAAGGACTAGCATTTCCTACGAGCAGTACTTC. Its translation: CASSKRTSISYEQYF.